A selection of T cell receptor beta chains follows, all from one sample in a study of blood T cell repertoires in COVID-19. TCRdb keeps only in-frame clones here, not all; method: immunoSEQ multiplex PCR. The sample comprises roughly 100,000 clones, around 84% of which are singletons, and around 12% rests with the top ten. Sequencing input: peripheral blood. The receptors were gathered from a human donor in a cohort sampled during active COVID-19. The CDR3 runs from the conserved cysteine through the conserved F or W. D genes are given only for firm matches. Expanded clones get a size class; other rows say once, few or many, or leave the size out.

J	V	size	D	DNA	CDR3
TRBJ2-7	TRBV7-2	.	.	TGTGCCAGCAGCTTGAGCGACGTTTACGAGCAGTACTTC	CASSLSDVYEQYF
TRBJ1-1	TRBV7-9	.	.	TGTGCCAGCAGCCGGGGAGCGGGGGGTACTGAAGCTTTCTTT	CASSRGAGGTEAFF
TRBJ2-7	TRBV7-3	.	TRBD1	TGTGCCAGCAGCTTAGGGCAGGGGGCGTACGAGCAGTACTTC	CASSLGQGAYEQYF
TRBJ2-7	TRBV5-4	.	.	TGTGCCAGCACCCAAGAAGGGGGTTCTAAGCAGTACTTC	CASTQEGGSKQYF
TRBJ1-2	TRBV6-5	.	.	TGTGCCAGCAGAACGGGGGGGGGAAACTATGGCTACACCTTC	CASRTGGGNYGYTF
TRBJ2-7	TRBV12-3/TRBV12-4	.	.	TGTGCCAGCAGTTTTGACAGGACCTACGAGCAGTACTTC	CASSFDRTYEQYF
TRBJ1-2	TRBV20-1	.	.	TGCAGTGCTAGTCCGGGTGGGAACTATGGCTACACCTTC	CSASPGGNYGYTF
TRBJ1-5	TRBV20-1	.	TRBD1	TGCAGTGCTAGTCGGACAGGAGGCGAGCCCCAGCATTTT	CSASRTGGEPQHF
TRBJ2-1	TRBV7-3	.	TRBD2	TGTGCCAGCAGCTTAACCAGGGCCAAGGGAGGGAACTACAATGAGCAGTTCTTC	CASSLTRAKGGNYNEQFF
TRBJ2-5	TRBV5-1	.	TRBD2	TGCGCCAGCAGCTTGGGGGCCGGGGGGGCGAGGGAGACCCAGTACTTC	CASSLGAGGARETQYF
TRBJ1-1	TRBV27	.	.	TGTGCCAGCAGTTTAGAGGGTGCGGGCACTGAAGCTTTCTTT	CASSLEGAGTEAFF
TRBJ1-6	TRBV14	.	TRBD1	TGTGCCAGCAGGACGGGACAGGGGAATTCACCCCTCCACTTT	CASRTGQGNSPLHF
TRBJ1-1	TRBV9	.	.	TGTGCCAGCAGCCTACCCCCCCCGGGACACATGAACACTGAAGCTTTCTTT	CASSLPPPGHMNTEAFF
TRBJ1-6	TRBV2	.	TRBD1	TGTGCCAGCAGTGAAGCGTCAGGGGGCGGCCACTTT	CASSEASGGGHF
TRBJ1-3	TRBV4-3	.	.	TGCGCCAGCAGCCAAGGGAGAAAGGTGGGAAACACCATATATTTT	CASSQGRKVGNTIYF
TRBJ2-1	TRBV27	.	TRBD1	TGTGCCAGCAGTTCAAAATTCGGACAGGGTACCTACAATGAGCAGTTCTTC	CASSSKFGQGTYNEQFF
TRBJ2-5	TRBV30	.	TRBD2	TGTGCCTGGACAAAAGGGCTAGCGGAACAAGAGACCCAGTACTTC	CAWTKGLAEQETQYF
TRBJ1-5	TRBV6-1	.	.	TGTGCCAGCAGTGCGGGGTTAGGAGGGATGAATCAGCCCCAGCATTTT	CASSAGLGGMNQPQHF
TRBJ1-1	TRBV9	.	TRBD1	TGTGCCAGCAGCGGATCACTGACAGGGGGCATCGCTGAAGCTTTCTTT	CASSGSLTGGIAEAFF
TRBJ2-1	TRBV15	.	TRBD2	TGTGCCACCGCCGGGGGGGGGCTCTCCTACAATGAGCAGTTCTTC	CATAGGGLSYNEQFF
TRBJ2-3	TRBV19	.	TRBD1	TGTGCCAGTTCGACCGGGACAGCAACTATGGATACGCAGTATTTT	CASSTGTATMDTQYF
TRBJ2-7	TRBV3-1/TRBV3-2	few	TRBD1	TGTGCCAGCAGCCAAGAGTGGGACAGGGGAACCTACGAGCAGTACTTC	CASSQEWDRGTYEQYF
TRBJ2-7	TRBV7-9	.	.	TGTGCCAGCAGCTTAGCGAGTGAGGGATACGAGCAGTACTTC	CASSLASEGYEQYF
TRBJ1-1	TRBV29-1	.	.	TGCAGCGTTCGAGATGCGAACACTGAAGCTTTCTTT	CSVRDANTEAFF
TRBJ2-1	TRBV2	.	.	TGTGCCAGCTTTCGGGGGAACAATGAGCAGTTCTTC	CASFRGNNEQFF
TRBJ2-1	TRBV11-3	.	TRBD2	TGTGCCAGCAGCTTAGGTCTTAGCGGGGGGAAAGGAGATGAGCAGTTCTTC	CASSLGLSGGKGDEQFF
TRBJ2-7	TRBV6-5	.	TRBD2	TGTGCCAGCAGACTCGGGAGGGGCCAGACCCCCGAGCAGTACTTC	CASRLGRGQTPEQYF
TRBJ1-1	TRBV12-3/TRBV12-4	.	.	TGTGCCAGCAGCCTCCAGGGGCGAACTGAAGCTTTCTTT	CASSLQGRTEAFF
TRBJ1-5	TRBV4-3	.	.	TGCGCCAGCAGCCAAGAAAGGTGGGGAGATCAGCCCCAGCATTTT	CASSQERWGDQPQHF
TRBJ1-6	TRBV7-3	once	TRBD1	TGTGCCAGCAGCTTAAAAGGGGGCAATTCACCCCTCCACTTT	CASSLKGGNSPLHF
TRBJ1-2	TRBV2	few	.	TGTGCCAGCAGTGTCTCGGGAGGGAATGGCTACACCTTC	CASSVSGGNGYTF